The next 5 T cell receptor beta chains were all read from a single sample in a study of blood T cell repertoires in COVID-19. Some clones are missing from TCRdb's copy, which holds only in-frame ones; the method was immunoSEQ multiplex PCR. There are more than 200,000 clones in the sample; roughly 90% occur only once, and about 0.64% lies in the top ten. Sequencing used peripheral blood. These receptors were collected from a human donor in a cohort sampled during active COVID-19.

V is TRBV12-3 or TRBV12-4 and J is TRBJ2-3; the D gene is possibly TRBD1 (5 bases). Deletions cut 9 bases from V and 1 base from J, with 11 bases between. The CDR3 runs to 13 residues. CDR3 sequence (DNA): TGTGCCAGTGGCCCGACAGGCACAGATACGCAGTATTTT. This encodes CASGPTGTDTQYF.

The chain carries TRBV4-3 and TRBJ2-3; TRBD1 matches 7 bases. Germline lookup yields CDR1 LGHNA and CDR2 YSLEER. V gave up 6 bases and J gave up 0 bases; unmatched junction bases: 6. CDR3 length: 15 amino acids. The CDR3 region has the DNA TGCGCCAGCAGACTCGAGGGGGCTAGCACAGATACGCAGTATTTT. This gives the protein CASRLEGASTDTQYF.

V and J are TRBV4-1 and TRBJ1-2; unclear D gene. The CDR3 spans 15 residues. Germline assignment: CDR1 MGHRA and CDR2 YSYEKL. Trimming shortened V by 0 bases and J by 4 bases, and 12 bases separated the two germline ends. CDR3 residues: CASSQDRGRGYGYTF. For the CDR3, the DNA is TGCGCCAGCAGCCAAGATCGAGGGAGAGGCTATGGCTACACCTTC.

Here the CDR3 reads CASSLLPRGDGYTF. The CDR3, as DNA: TGTGCCAGCAGTTTATTACCCAGGGGTGATGGCTACACCTTC. The rearrangement joins TRBV27 to TRBJ1-2, with D possibly TRBD1 on 6 matching bases. Looked up from germline, CDR1 is MNHEY and CDR2 is SMNVEV (reference sequence). The CDR3 is 14 amino acids. Trimming shortened V by 1 base and J by 6 bases, and 12 bases separated the two germline ends.

The V call is TRBV7-9, the J call TRBJ2-7, with TRBD1 matching 8 bases. The CDR3 length is 14 residues. The J segment lost 6 bases and the V segment lost 7 bases, leaving 11 bases of the junction unmatched. From germline, CDR1 is SEHNR and CDR2 FQNEAQ (reference sequence). DNA for the CDR3: TGTGCCAGCATAATTCCGGGACAGGAGGGCGAGCAGTACTTC. It codes for CASIIPGQEGEQYF.